This T cell receptor (beta chain) is drawn from a study of Ad26.COV2.S vaccination and SARS-CoV-2 variants (dated by TCRdb to 2020 to 2023). Background for the entire study: Vaccine-arm donors were drawn from COV1001, a multicentre, randomized, double-blind, placebo-controlled phase I-IIa trial of Ad26.COV2.S in healthy adults. Ad26.COV2.S was administered intramuscularly at 5 x 10^10 or 1 x 10^11 viral particles, either as a single shot or as two shots given 56 days apart. The specificity and breadth of SARS-CoV-2-reactive T cell receptors after Ad26.COV2.S vaccination were assessed by TCRbeta repertoire sequencing. A total of about 30 samples were included in the TCR-sequenced set, comprising roughly 19 Ad26.COV2.S vaccine recipients, 5 placebo recipients and 8 SARS-CoV-2 convalescent individuals. Trial participants were randomized into five groups of five, in which low-dose or high-dose Ad26.COV2.S was given once or twice, or placebo was given on both occasions. Investigators did not know the trial group allocation while performing experiments and assessing outcomes.

The immunoSEQ Assay was used to sequence TCRbeta CDR3 regions. After extraction, genomic DNA underwent amplification by bias-controlled multiplex PCR, followed by high-throughput sequencing. The source study handled its data this way. To quantify the absolute abundance of every unique TCRbeta CDR3 region, sequences were collapsed and filtered. T cell fraction was estimated by normalizing TCRbeta template counts to usable DNA, with usable DNA measured through amplification of reference genes found in all nucleated cells. Repertoire TCRs were annotated as SARS-CoV-2-specific when V gene, CDR3 amino acid sequence and J gene were exactly matched to a known reactive TCR set. MIRA supplied the reference SARS-CoV-2 TCR set, which was filtered for enrichment in COVID-19-positive ImmuneCODE repertoires so that public or cross-reactive TCRs were removed. Using the MIRA antigens, annotated TCRs were further analysed by specific ORF or by position within an ORF. Breadth was defined as annotated unique rearrangements over total unique productive rearrangements; depth was the summed frequency of those rearrangements. Two-sided Wilcoxon rank-sum tests were used to compare TCR breadth between groups. TCRdb's version of the immuneACCESS table is confined to in-frame rearrangements and falls short of the full clone set. An unresolved V gene accounts for under half of the shortfall where checked; the remainder is of unknown origin. V and J calls and clone size are as listed in that table; D and trimming were resolved from the DNA. This sample comprises fewer than 400,000 clones, approximately 80% of them detected only once. The ten most abundant clones make up 2% to 2.5% of the sample.

The sample's treatment or condition label, decoded: 19 received Ad26.COV2.S at low or high dose, single or two shots; roughly 5 received placebo; per-sample allocation not given. Repertoires of vaccine and placebo recipients were sequenced from samples collected on day 63 after the first injection. In Cohort 1b, around 23 adults aged 18-55 years were enrolled at a single site in Boston, USA, between 29 July and 7 August 2020. As a vaccine, Ad26.COV2.S was a replication-incompetent adenovirus type 26 vector that expressed a prefusion-stabilized SARS-CoV-2 spike protein derived from the original Wuhan strain. Details on this clone: What antigen it recognizes has not been identified. At one boundary the junction diverges from the germline segment, which might be a read error.

The germline V gene specifies MNHEY as CDR1 and SVGAGI as CDR2. The CDR3 covers 12 residues, taking in both the cysteine and the phenylalanine. Solely the CDR3 DNA is kept, with 36 bases framed from the first base. Beyond this particular receptor, the publication reports: The study lacked the statistical power to compare responses across vaccine doses or regimens. Comparable non-spike TCR breadth was observed between vaccine and placebo recipients, consistent with only spike being contained in the vaccine. According to the authors, total T cell responses may have been underestimated by the TCR breadth and depth analyses. After vaccination, spike-specific CD8+ and CD4+ T cell responses were reported to show substantial breadth. Compared with placebo recipients, Ad26.COV2.S recipients showed higher spike-specific TCR breadth (P = 0.0014).

The receptor chain draws on TRBV6-5 and TRBJ1-1; TRBD1 is perhaps the D gene, given 5 matching bases. The sequence was collected from a person aged 18-65 years who received the Ad26.COV2.S COVID-19 vaccine or a placebo. This sample comprised peripheral blood, obtained in a trial of Ad26.COV2.S vaccine versus placebo. The nucleotides are TGTGCCAGCAGTCCCCGGGGCACCGGCTGGGGATTT. This sequence encodes CASSPRGTGWGF.